This is a list of T cell receptor beta chains from one sample in a study of identical twins. TCRdb recomputed calls from the 5' RACE reads with MiXCR, one row per CDR3 protein. The profile shows roughly 630,000 distinct CDR3 sequences, just over 7% of them singletons. In addition, the sample was reused for a study of yellow fever vaccine responses in identical twins.

Sequencing was carried out using PBMCs. The origin of the receptors is a woman under 30 in good health. Both conserved end residues are part of each CDR3. D genes are given only for firm matches. Rows may omit the clone size; those that give it use once, few, many or a size class.

j_call: TRBJ2-5; d_call: TRBD1; clone_size: .; v_call: TRBV20-1; cdr3_nt: TGCAGCCCGCTCGGGACAGCCCAAGAGACCCAGTACTTC; cdr3_aa: CSPLGTAQETQYF
j_call: TRBJ2-3; d_call: TRBD2; clone_size: many; v_call: TRBV12-3/TRBV12-4; cdr3_nt: TGTGCCAGCAGTGGGGGTATCGTGAGCGGGAGAACAGATACGCAGTATTTT; cdr3_aa: CASSGGIVSGRTDTQYF
j_call: TRBJ2-2; d_call: .; clone_size: few; v_call: TRBV5-1; cdr3_nt: TGCGCCAGCAGCTTCCCGCAGGGTTCCGTGGACACCGGGGAGCTGTTTTTT; cdr3_aa: CASSFPQGSVDTGELFF
j_call: TRBJ1-2; d_call: .; clone_size: .; v_call: TRBV6-4; cdr3_nt: TGTGCCAGCAGGGGGCTTTATGGCTACACCTTC; cdr3_aa: CASRGLYGYTF
j_call: TRBJ1-1; d_call: .; clone_size: .; v_call: TRBV20-1; cdr3_nt: TGCAGTGCAACACCCCAGGGAAGTGTGGCAGCTTTCTTT; cdr3_aa: CSATPQGSVAAFF
j_call: TRBJ2-4; d_call: .; clone_size: few; v_call: TRBV2; cdr3_nt: TGTGCCAGCAGCGCAATGCTCACAGGGAGCAGAAACATTCAGTACTTC; cdr3_aa: CASSAMLTGSRNIQYF
j_call: TRBJ2-5; d_call: .; clone_size: many; v_call: TRBV29-1; cdr3_nt: TGCAGCGTACAACAGGGAGAGACCCAGTACTTC; cdr3_aa: CSVQQGETQYF
j_call: TRBJ1-2; d_call: .; clone_size: many; v_call: TRBV29-1; cdr3_nt: TGCAGCGTTTCTGGGGCCCGAACCCAAGACTATGGCTACACCTTC; cdr3_aa: CSVSGARTQDYGYTF
j_call: TRBJ1-1; d_call: .; clone_size: .; v_call: TRBV3-1; cdr3_nt: TGTGCCAGCAGCCAAGAGCTAAGCCCTGAAGCTTTCTTT; cdr3_aa: CASSQELSPEAFF
j_call: TRBJ2-1; d_call: TRBD2; clone_size: .; v_call: TRBV24-1; cdr3_nt: TGTGCCACCAGTCCGATGCCCCTAGCGGGAGGTATGAATGAGCAGTTCTTC; cdr3_aa: CATSPMPLAGGMNEQFF
j_call: TRBJ1-1; d_call: .; clone_size: many; v_call: TRBV3-1; cdr3_nt: TGTGCCAGCAGTCAGGGGAGGACTGAAGCTTTCTTT; cdr3_aa: CASSQGRTEAFF
j_call: TRBJ2-2; d_call: TRBD1; clone_size: many; v_call: TRBV12-3/TRBV12-4; cdr3_nt: TGTGCCAGCAGGGACAGGGTATCGAACACCGGGGAGCTGTTTTTT; cdr3_aa: CASRDRVSNTGELFF
j_call: TRBJ2-4; d_call: TRBD2; clone_size: .; v_call: TRBV7-3; cdr3_nt: TGTGCCAGCAGCTTAACGGGGACTAGCGGGAACATTCAGTACTTC; cdr3_aa: CASSLTGTSGNIQYF
j_call: TRBJ2-7; d_call: .; clone_size: few; v_call: TRBV7-9; cdr3_nt: TGTGCCAGCCTCCCCTTGGGGGACTACGAGCAGTACTTC; cdr3_aa: CASLPLGDYEQYF
j_call: TRBJ1-4; d_call: .; clone_size: many; v_call: TRBV15; cdr3_nt: TGTGCCACCAGCAGAGGAAATCAACTGTTTTTT; cdr3_aa: CATSRGNQLFF
j_call: TRBJ2-1; d_call: TRBD1; clone_size: few; v_call: TRBV24-1; cdr3_nt: TGTGCCACCAGTGGACAGGGACCAAACTACAATGAGCAGTTCTTC; cdr3_aa: CATSGQGPNYNEQFF
j_call: TRBJ2-1; d_call: TRBD2; clone_size: .; v_call: TRBV18; cdr3_nt: TGTGCCAGCTCACCGGGACTAGCGTTTTGGAATGAGCAGTTCTTC; cdr3_aa: CASSPGLAFWNEQFF
j_call: TRBJ2-7; d_call: TRBD2; clone_size: many; v_call: TRBV27; cdr3_nt: TGTGCCAGCAGTTCCCCCGGGAGGGGGGGCGAGCAGTACTTC; cdr3_aa: CASSSPGRGGEQYF
j_call: TRBJ2-2; d_call: TRBD1; clone_size: .; v_call: TRBV12-3/TRBV12-4; cdr3_nt: TGTGCCAGCAGGCCGACAGGGGTGAACACCGGGGAGCTGTTTTTT; cdr3_aa: CASRPTGVNTGELFF
j_call: TRBJ1-2; d_call: .; clone_size: .; v_call: TRBV2; cdr3_nt: TGTGCCAGCAGTGAGGGCATCGGTCTTTTTGCCTACACCTTC; cdr3_aa: CASSEGIGLFAYTF
j_call: TRBJ2-7; d_call: TRBD2; clone_size: many; v_call: TRBV6-5; cdr3_nt: TGTGCCAGCAGTTACCTAGCGGGAGGATCCTCCTACGAGCAGTACTTC; cdr3_aa: CASSYLAGGSSYEQYF
j_call: TRBJ2-1; d_call: .; clone_size: .; v_call: TRBV27; cdr3_nt: TGTGCCAGCAGTTTATACGCGGGGTACAATGAGCAGTTCTTC; cdr3_aa: CASSLYAGYNEQFF
j_call: TRBJ2-7; d_call: TRBD2; clone_size: .; v_call: TRBV20-1; cdr3_nt: TGCAGTGCTAGAACCGGGACTAGCGGGAGAGTCTACGAGCAGTACTTC; cdr3_aa: CSARTGTSGRVYEQYF
j_call: TRBJ2-7; d_call: .; clone_size: .; v_call: TRBV12-3/TRBV12-4; cdr3_nt: TGTGCCAGCAGTCCCGGGGGCAGGCCCAGCTCCTACGAGCAGTACTTC; cdr3_aa: CASSPGGRPSSYEQYF
j_call: TRBJ2-1; d_call: .; clone_size: few; v_call: TRBV20-1; cdr3_nt: TGCAGTGCTACTTCTGGACTCTACAATGAGCAGTTCTTC; cdr3_aa: CSATSGLYNEQFF
j_call: TRBJ2-1; d_call: TRBD2; clone_size: .; v_call: TRBV12-3/TRBV12-4; cdr3_nt: TGTGCCATCCCCAACGGGGCGGGAGGGCCGTTTAGTGAGCAGTTCTTC; cdr3_aa: CAIPNGAGGPFSEQFF
j_call: TRBJ2-2; d_call: TRBD2; clone_size: few; v_call: TRBV6-5; cdr3_nt: TGTGCCAGCAGTTACGCGCGACTAGCTTGGAACACCGGGGAGCTGTTTTTT; cdr3_aa: CASSYARLAWNTGELFF
j_call: TRBJ2-7; d_call: .; clone_size: many; v_call: TRBV20-1; cdr3_nt: TGCAGTGCCGGGGGTGGGCACTCCTACGAGCAGTACTTC; cdr3_aa: CSAGGGHSYEQYF
j_call: TRBJ2-1; d_call: TRBD2; clone_size: .; v_call: TRBV20-1; cdr3_nt: TGCAGTGCCACTAGCGGGATAAACTACAATGAGCAGTTCTTC; cdr3_aa: CSATSGINYNEQFF
j_call: TRBJ1-2; d_call: .; clone_size: many; v_call: TRBV5-6; cdr3_nt: TGTGCCAGCAGCTTATCGGCGGTACAAGGCTACACCTTC; cdr3_aa: CASSLSAVQGYTF
j_call: TRBJ2-3; d_call: TRBD1; clone_size: few; v_call: TRBV7-9; cdr3_nt: TGTGCCAGCAGCTCACTGGGACAGGGTACAGATACGCAGTATTTT; cdr3_aa: CASSSLGQGTDTQYF
j_call: TRBJ2-3; d_call: TRBD1; clone_size: .; v_call: TRBV7-6; cdr3_nt: TGTGCCAGCAGCCCCTCGGGACAGGGGACTTTTGGTACGCAGTATTTT; cdr3_aa: CASSPSGQGTFGTQYF
j_call: TRBJ2-1; d_call: TRBD1; clone_size: .; v_call: TRBV5-5; cdr3_nt: TGTGCCAGCAGCTTGTTTGGGACAGAGTACAATGAGCAGTTCTTC; cdr3_aa: CASSLFGTEYNEQFF
j_call: TRBJ2-1; d_call: TRBD1; clone_size: .; v_call: TRBV7-8; cdr3_nt: TGTGCCAGCAGCCGAACCCGGGACAGGGGAGTTGGGGAGCAGTTCTTC; cdr3_aa: CASSRTRDRGVGEQFF
j_call: TRBJ2-1; d_call: .; clone_size: .; v_call: TRBV5-1; cdr3_nt: TGCGCCAGCAGCCTAACACCACCGGGGGATTCCTACAATGAGCAGTTCTTC; cdr3_aa: CASSLTPPGDSYNEQFF